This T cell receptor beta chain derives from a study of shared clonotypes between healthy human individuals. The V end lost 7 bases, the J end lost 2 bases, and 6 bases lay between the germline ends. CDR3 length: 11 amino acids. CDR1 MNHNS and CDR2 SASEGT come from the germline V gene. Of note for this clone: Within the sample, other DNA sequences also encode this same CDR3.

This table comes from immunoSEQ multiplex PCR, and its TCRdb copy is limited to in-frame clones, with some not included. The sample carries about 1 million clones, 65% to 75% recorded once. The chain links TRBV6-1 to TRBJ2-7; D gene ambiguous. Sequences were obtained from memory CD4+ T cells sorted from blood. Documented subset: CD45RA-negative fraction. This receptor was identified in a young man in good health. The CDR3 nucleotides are TGTGCCAGCACTGGTGCCTACGAGCAGTACTTC. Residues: CASTGAYEQYF.